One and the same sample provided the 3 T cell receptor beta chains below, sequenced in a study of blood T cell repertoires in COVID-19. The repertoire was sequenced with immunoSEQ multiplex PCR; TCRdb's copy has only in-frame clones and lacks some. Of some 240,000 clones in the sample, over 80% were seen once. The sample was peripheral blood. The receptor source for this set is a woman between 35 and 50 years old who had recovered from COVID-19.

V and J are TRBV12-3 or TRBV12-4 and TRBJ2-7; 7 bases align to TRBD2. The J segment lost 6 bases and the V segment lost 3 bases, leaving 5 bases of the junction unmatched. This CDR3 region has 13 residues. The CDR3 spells CASSFGGVGEQYF. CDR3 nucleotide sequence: TGTGCCAGCAGTTTTGGGGGGGTTGGCGAGCAGTACTTC.

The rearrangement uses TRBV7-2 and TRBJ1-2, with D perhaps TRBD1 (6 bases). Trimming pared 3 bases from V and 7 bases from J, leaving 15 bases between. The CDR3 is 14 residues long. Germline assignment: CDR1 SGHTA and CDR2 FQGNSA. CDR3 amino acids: CASSFPGGSPGYTF. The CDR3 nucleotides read TGTGCCAGCAGCTTTCCGGGGGGCTCCCCTGGCTACACCTTC.

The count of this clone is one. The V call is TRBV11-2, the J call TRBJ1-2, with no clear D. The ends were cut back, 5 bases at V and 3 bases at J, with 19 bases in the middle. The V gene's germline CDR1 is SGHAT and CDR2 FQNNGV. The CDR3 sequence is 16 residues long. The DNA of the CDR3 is TGTGCCAGCAGCGAGGCCGGGGTTGCAGGCGACTATGGCTACACCTTC. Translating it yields CASSEAGVAGDYGYTF.